This entry features one T cell receptor beta chain sequence. Antigen unknown. One junction end disagrees with the germline gene, perhaps due to a read error. Germline CDR1 SEHNR, CDR2 FQNEAQ (reference sequence). The CDR3 sequence is 11 residues long. The data are from a study of blood T cells in healthy people across ages. A J-beta primer mix and a sample-barcoded 5' primer were used in a second PCR of about 7 to 12 cycles. At least 2.5 million CDR3-containing paired-end reads were obtained per sample. TCRdb independently ran MiXCR on the 5' RACE reads; one entry per CDR3 protein. The table has hundreds of thousands of distinct CDR3 sequences, around 21% seen once. The study's findings and limits: A roughly linear age-dependent decrease characterized TCR beta diversity per million T cells. It was held that diversity estimates obtained from one million T cells represented underestimates.

This chain joins TRBV7-9 and TRBJ2-7; D unresolved. This TCR was sampled from a man between 65 and 80 years old in good health. The specimen sequenced was blood. For the CDR3, the DNA is TGTGCCACCAGCCCTAGTTACGAGCAGTACTTC. Translating gives CATSPSYEQYF.